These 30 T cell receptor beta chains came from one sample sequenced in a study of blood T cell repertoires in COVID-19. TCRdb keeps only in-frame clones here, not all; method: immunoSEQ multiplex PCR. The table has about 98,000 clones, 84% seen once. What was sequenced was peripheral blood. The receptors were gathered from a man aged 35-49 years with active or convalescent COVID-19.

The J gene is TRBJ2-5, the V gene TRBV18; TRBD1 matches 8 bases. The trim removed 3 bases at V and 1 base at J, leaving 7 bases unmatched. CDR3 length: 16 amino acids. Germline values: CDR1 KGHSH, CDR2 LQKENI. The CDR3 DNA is TGTGCCAGCTCACCCACAGGGGGTCCCCTCCAAGAGACCCAGTACTTC. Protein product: CASSPTGGPLQETQYF.

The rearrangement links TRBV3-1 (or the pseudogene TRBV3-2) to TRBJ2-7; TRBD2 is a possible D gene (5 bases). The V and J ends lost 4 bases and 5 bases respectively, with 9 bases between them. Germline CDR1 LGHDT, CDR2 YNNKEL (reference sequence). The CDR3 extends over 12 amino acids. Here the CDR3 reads CASSPHGDEQYF. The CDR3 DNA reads TGTGCCAGCAGCCCTCACGGGGACGAGCAGTACTTC.

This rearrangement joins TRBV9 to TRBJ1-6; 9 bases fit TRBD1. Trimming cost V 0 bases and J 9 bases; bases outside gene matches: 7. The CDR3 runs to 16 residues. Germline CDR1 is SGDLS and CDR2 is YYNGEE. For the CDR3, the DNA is TGTGCCAGCAGCGTAGAGGGACAGGGAAGGGTTTCACCCCTCCACTTT. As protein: CASSVEGQGRVSPLHF.

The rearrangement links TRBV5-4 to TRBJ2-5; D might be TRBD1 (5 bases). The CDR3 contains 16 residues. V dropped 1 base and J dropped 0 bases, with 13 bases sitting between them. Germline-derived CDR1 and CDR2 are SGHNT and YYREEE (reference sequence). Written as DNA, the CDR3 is TGTGCCAGCAGCTTGTTGCAGGGAACGTACCAAGAGACCCAGTACTTC. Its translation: CASSLLQGTYQETQYF.

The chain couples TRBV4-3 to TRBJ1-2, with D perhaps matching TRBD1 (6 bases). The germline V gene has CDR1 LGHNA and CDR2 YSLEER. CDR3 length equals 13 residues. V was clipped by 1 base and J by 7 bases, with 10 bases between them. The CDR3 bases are TGCGCCAGCAGCCAAGCCGGGGGGGCTGGCTACACCTTC. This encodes CASSQAGGAGYTF.

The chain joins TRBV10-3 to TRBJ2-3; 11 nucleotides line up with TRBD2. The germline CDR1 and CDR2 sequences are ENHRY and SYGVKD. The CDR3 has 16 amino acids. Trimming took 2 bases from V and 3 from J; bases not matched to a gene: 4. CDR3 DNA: TGTGCCATCAGTGAGGTGGCTAGCGGGGGGACAGATACGCAGTATTTT. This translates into CAISEVASGGTDTQYF.

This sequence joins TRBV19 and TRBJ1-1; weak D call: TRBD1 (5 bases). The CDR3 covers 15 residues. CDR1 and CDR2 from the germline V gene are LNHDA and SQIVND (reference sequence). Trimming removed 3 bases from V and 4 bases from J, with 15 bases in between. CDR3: CASSILSVGGTEAFF. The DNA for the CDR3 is TGTGCCAGTAGTATTCTTAGCGTGGGGGGCACTGAAGCTTTCTTT. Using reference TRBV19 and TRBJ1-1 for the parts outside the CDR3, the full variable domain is DGGITQSPKYLFRKEGQNVTLSCEQNLNHDAMYWYRQDPGQGLRLIYYSQIVNDFQKGDIAEGYSVSREKKESFPLTVTSAQKNPTAFYLCASSILSVGGTEAFFGQGTRLTVV.

CDR3 loop: CASSVGLAYETQYF. As DNA, the CDR3 is TGTGCCAGCAGTGTAGGACTAGCTTACGAGACCCAGTACTTC. The genes are TRBV25-1 and TRBJ2-5, with 8 bases that match TRBD2. The V and J ends lost 4 bases and 5 bases, in that order; junction bases with no gene match: 6. This CDR3 region has 14 residues. Germline CDR1 MGHDK, CDR2 SYGVNS.

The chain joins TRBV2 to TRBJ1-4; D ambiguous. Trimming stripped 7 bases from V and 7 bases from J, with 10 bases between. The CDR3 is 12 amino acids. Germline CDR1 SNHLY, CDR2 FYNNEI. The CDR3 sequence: CASKSEGEKLFF. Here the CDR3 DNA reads TGTGCCAGCAAATCAGAGGGTGAAAAACTGTTTTTT.

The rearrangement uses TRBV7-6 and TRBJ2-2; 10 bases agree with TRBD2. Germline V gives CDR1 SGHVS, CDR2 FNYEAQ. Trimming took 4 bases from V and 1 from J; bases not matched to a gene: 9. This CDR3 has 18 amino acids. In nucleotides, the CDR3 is TGTGCCAGCAGCTCCAGGGAGTCTAGCGGGGGGAACACCGGGGAGCTGTTTTTT. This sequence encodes CASSSRESSGGNTGELFF.

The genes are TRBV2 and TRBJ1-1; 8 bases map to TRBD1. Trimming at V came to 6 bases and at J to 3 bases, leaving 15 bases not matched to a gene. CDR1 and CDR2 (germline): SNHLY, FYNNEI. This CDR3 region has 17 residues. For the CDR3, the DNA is TGTGCCAGCAGCACCTCTCTACGGGACAGGTGGGACACTGAAGCTTTCTTT. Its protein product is CASSTSLRDRWDTEAFF.

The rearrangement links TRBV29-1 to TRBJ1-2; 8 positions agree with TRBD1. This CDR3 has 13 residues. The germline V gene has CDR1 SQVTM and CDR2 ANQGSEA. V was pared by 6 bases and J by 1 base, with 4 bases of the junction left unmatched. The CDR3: CSVHRGGNYGYTF. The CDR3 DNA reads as TGCAGCGTCCACAGGGGGGGTAACTATGGCTACACCTTC.

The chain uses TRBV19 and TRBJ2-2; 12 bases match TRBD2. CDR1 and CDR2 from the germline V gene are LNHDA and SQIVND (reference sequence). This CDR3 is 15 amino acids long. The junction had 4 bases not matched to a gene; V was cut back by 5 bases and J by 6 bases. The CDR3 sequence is CASSATSGGAGELFF. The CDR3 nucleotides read TGTGCCAGTAGTGCGACTAGCGGGGGAGCCGGGGAGCTGTTTTTT.

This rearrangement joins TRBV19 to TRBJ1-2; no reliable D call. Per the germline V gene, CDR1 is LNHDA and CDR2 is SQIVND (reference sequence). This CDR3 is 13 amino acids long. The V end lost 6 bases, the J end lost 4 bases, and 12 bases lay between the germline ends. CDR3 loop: CASREHLVYGYTF. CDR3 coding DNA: TGTGCCAGTAGAGAGCACCTGGTCTATGGCTACACCTTC.

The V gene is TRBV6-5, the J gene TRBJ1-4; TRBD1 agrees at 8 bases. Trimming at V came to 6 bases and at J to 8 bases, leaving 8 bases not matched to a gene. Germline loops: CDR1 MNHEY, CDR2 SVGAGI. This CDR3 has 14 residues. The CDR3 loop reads CASSRQGRSEKLFF. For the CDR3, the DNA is TGTGCCAGCAGCCGACAGGGGAGATCCGAAAAACTGTTTTTT.

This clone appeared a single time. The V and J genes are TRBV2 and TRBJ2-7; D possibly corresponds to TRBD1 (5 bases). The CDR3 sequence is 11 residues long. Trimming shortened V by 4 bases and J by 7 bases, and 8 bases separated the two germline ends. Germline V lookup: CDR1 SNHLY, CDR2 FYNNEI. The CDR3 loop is CASSARTEQYF. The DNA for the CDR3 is TGTGCCAGCAGTGCCCGGACAGAGCAGTACTTC.

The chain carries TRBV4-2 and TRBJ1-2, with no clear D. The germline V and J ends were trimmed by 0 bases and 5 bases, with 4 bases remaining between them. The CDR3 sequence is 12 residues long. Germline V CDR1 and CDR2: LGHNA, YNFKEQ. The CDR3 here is CASSQERYGYTF. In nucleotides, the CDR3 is TGTGCCAGCAGCCAAGAACGGTATGGCTACACCTTC.

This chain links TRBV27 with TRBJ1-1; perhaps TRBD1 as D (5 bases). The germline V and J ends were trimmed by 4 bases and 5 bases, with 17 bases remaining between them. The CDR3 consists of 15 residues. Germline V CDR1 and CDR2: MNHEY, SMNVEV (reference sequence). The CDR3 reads CASSYRGLRGTEAFF. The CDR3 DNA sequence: TGTGCCAGCAGTTACCGGGGCCTCCGGGGGACTGAAGCTTTCTTT.

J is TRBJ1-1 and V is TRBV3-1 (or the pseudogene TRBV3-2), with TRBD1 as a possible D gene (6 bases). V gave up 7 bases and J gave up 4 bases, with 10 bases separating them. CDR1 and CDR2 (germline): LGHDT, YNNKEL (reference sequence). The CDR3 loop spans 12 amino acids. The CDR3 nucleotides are TGTGCCAGCAAATCAGGGGTCACTGAAGCTTTCTTT. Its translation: CASKSGVTEAFF.

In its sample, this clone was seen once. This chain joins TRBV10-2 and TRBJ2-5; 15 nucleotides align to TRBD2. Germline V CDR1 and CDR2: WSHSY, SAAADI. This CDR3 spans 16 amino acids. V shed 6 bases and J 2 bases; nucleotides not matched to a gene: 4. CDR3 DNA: TGCGCCAGCAGGTCGGGGACTAGCGGGGGGCAAGAGACCCAGTACTTC. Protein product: CASRSGTSGGQETQYF.

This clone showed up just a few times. The CDR3 DNA sequence: TGTGCCAGCAGCTTGACCGGGACTAGCGGGGGGGTTGGGAGAAATGAGCAGTTCTTC. Translating it yields CASSLTGTSGGVGRNEQFF. The gene calls are TRBV7-3 and TRBJ2-1; TRBD2 agrees at 16 bases. Germline CDR1 SGHTA, CDR2 FQGTGA. V dropped 3 bases and J dropped 7; count of bases not matched to a gene: 12. The CDR3 totals 19 residues.

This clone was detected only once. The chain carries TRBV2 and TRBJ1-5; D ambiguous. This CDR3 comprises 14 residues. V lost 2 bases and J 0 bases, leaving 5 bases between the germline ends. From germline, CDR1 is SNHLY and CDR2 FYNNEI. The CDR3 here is CASSEQVSNQPQHF. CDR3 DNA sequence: TGTGCCAGCAGTGAACAGGTTAGCAATCAGCCCCAGCATTTT.

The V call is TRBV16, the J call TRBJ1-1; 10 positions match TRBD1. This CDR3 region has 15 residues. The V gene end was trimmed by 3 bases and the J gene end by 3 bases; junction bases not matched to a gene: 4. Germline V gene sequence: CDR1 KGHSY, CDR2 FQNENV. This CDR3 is CASSHPGQGDTEAFF. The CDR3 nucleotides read TGTGCCAGCAGCCACCCCGGACAGGGGGACACTGAAGCTTTCTTT.

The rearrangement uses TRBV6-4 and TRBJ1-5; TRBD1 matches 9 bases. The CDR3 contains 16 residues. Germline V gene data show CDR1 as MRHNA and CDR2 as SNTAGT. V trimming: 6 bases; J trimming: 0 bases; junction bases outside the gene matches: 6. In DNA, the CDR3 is TGTGCCAGCAGCAGACAGGGGGTGATTAGCAATCAGCCCCAGCATTTT. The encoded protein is CASSRQGVISNQPQHF.

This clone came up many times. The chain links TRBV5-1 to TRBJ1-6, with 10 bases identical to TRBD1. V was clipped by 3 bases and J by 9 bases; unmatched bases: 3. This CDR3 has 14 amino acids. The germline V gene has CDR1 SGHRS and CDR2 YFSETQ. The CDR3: CASSSTGGVSPLHF. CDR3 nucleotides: TGCGCCAGCAGCTCGACAGGGGGCGTTTCACCCCTCCACTTT. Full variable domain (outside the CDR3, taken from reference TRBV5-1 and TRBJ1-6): KAGVTQTPRYLIKTRGQQVTLSCSPISGHRSVSWYQQTPGQGLQFLFEYFSETQRNKGNFPGRFSGRQFSNSRSEMNVSTLELGDSALYLCASSSTGGVSPLHFGNGTRLTVT.

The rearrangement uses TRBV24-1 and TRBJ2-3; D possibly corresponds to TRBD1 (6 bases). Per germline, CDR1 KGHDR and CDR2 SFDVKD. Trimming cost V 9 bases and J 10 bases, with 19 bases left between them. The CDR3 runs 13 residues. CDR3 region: CATQWGQGAAQYF. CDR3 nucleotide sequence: TGTGCCACCCAGTGGGGGCAGGGAGCGGCGCAGTATTTT.

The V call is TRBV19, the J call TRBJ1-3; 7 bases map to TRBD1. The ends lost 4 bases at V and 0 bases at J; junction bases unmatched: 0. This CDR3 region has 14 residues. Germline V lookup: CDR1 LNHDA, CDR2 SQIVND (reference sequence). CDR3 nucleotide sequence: TGTGCCAGTAGTACAGGGGGCTCTGGAAACACCATATATTTT. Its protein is CASSTGGSGNTIYF.

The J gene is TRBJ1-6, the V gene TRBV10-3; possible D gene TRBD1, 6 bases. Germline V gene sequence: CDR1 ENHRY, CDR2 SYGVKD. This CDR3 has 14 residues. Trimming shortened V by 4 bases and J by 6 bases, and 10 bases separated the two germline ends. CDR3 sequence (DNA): TGTGCCATCAGTGGGGAGGGGGGTAATTCACCCCTCCACTTT. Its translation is CAISGEGGNSPLHF.

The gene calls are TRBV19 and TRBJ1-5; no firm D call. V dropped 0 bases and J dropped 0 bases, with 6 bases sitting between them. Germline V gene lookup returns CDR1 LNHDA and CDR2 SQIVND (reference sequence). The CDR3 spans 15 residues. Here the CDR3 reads CASSIDWSSNQPQHF. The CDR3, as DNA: TGTGCCAGTAGTATAGATTGGAGTAGCAATCAGCCCCAGCATTTT.

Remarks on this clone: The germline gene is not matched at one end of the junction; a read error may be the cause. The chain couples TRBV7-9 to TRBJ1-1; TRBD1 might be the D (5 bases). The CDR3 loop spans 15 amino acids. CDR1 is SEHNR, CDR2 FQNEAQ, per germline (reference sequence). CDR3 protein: CASIGGGRRYTEAFF. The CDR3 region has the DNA TGTGCAAGCATCGGGGGAGGCAGAAGGTACACTGAAGCTTTCTTT.